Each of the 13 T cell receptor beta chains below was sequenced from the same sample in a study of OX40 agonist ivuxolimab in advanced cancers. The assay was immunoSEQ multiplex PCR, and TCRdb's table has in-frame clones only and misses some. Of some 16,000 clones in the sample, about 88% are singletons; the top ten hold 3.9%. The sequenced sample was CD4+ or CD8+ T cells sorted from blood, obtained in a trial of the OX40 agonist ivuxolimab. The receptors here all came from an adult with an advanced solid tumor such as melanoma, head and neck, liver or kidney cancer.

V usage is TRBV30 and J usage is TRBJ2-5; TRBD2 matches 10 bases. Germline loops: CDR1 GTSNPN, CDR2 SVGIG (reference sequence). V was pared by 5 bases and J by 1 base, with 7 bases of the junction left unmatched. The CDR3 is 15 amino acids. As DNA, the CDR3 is TGTGCCTGGCGGACTAGCGGCGCATTCCAAGAGACCCAGTACTTC. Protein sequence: CAWRTSGAFQETQYF.

The DNA for the CDR3 is TGTGCCAGCAGCTTGGGACGCTTTAGCACAGATACGCAGTATTTT. This gives the protein CASSLGRFSTDTQYF. The chain joins TRBV5-4 to TRBJ2-3, with D hard to call. V was pared by 0 bases and J by 0 bases, with 8 bases between. In germline, CDR1 is SGHNT, CDR2 YYREEE (reference sequence). The CDR3 runs to 15 residues.

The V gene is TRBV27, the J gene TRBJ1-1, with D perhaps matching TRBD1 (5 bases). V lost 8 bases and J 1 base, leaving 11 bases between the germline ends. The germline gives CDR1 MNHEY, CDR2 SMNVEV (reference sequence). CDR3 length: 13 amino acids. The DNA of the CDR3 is TGTGCCAGCCGCCCGGGGGGGAACACTGAAGCTTTCTTT. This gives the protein CASRPGGNTEAFF.

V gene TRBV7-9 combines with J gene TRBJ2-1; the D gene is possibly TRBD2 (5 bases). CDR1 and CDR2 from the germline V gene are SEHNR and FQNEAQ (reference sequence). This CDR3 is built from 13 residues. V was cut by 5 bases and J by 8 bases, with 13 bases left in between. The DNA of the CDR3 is TGTGCCAGCAGCCGTGACGGGGTCGATGAGCAGTTCTTC. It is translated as CASSRDGVDEQFF.

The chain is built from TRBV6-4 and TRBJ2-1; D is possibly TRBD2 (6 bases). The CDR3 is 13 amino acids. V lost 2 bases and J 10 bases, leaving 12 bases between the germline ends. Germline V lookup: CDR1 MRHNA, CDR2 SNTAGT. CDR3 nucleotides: TGTGCCAGCAGTGACGCCGGGGGTGGGGAGCAGTTCTTC. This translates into CASSDAGGGEQFF.

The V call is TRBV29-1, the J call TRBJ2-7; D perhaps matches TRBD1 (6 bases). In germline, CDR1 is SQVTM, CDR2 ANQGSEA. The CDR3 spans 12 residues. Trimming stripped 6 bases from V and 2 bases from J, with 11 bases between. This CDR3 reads CSVSQGTYEQYF. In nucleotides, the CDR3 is TGCAGCGTATCTCAGGGGACCTACGAGCAGTACTTC.

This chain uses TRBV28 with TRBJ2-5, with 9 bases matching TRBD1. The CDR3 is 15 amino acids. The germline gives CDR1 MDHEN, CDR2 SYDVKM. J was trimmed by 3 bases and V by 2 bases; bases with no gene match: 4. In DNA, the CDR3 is TGTGCCAGCAGTTTAGGGGACAGGGTTGAAGAGACCCAGTACTTC. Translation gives CASSLGDRVEETQYF.

This CDR3 reads CASSLLSETQYF. The CDR3 DNA sequence: TGTGCCAGCAGCTTACTTTCGGAGACCCAGTACTTC. The V gene is TRBV7-9, the J gene TRBJ2-5; D uncertain. V lost 2 bases and J lost 5, with 6 bases in between. Germline CDR1 and CDR2: SEHNR and FQNEAQ (reference sequence). CDR3 size: 12 residues.

CDR3 nucleotides: TGTGCCAGCAGTTTAAATGATGGACATTCACCCCTCCACTTT. This translates into CASSLNDGHSPLHF. The genes are TRBV28 and TRBJ1-6; D uncertain. V dropped 2 bases and J dropped 8 bases, with 10 bases sitting between them. This CDR3 is 14 amino acids long. Germline V gene data show CDR1 as MDHEN and CDR2 as SYDVKM.

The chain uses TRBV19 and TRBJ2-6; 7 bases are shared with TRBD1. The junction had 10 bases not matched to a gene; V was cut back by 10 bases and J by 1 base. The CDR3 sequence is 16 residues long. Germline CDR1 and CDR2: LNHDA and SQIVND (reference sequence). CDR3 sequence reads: CATEGGRGSGANVLTF. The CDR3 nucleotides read TGTGCCACCGAAGGGGGCAGGGGGTCTGGGGCCAACGTCCTGACTTTC.

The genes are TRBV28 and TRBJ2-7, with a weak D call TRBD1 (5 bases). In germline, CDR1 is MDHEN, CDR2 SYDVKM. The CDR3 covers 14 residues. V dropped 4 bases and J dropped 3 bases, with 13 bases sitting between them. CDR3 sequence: CASSSAAGNYEQYF. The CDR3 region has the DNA TGTGCCAGCAGTTCGGCGGCAGGGAACTACGAGCAGTACTTC.

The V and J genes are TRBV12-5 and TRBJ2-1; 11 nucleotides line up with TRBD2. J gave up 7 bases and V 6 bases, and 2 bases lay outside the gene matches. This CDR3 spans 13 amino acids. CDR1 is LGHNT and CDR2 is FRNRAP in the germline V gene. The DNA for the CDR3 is TGTGCTAGTGGCCTAGCGGGAGGTAATGAGCAGTTCTTC. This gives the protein CASGLAGGNEQFF.

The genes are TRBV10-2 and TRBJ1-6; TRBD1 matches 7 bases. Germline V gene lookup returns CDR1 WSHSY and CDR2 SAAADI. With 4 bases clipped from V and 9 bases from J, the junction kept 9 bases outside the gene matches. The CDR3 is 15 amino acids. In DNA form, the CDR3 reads TGCGCCAGCAGTGGCCCGGGCGACAGGGCTTCACCCCTCCACTTT. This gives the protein CASSGPGDRASPLHF.